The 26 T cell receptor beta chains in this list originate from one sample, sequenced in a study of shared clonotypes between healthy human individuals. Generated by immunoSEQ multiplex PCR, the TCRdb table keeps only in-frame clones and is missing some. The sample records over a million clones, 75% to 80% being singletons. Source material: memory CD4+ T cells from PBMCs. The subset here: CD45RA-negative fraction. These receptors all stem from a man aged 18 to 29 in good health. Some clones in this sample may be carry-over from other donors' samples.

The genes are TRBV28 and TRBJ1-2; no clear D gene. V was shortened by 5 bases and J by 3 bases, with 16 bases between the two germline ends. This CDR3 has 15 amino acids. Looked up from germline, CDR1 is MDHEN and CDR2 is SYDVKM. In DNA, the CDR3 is TGTGCCAGCAGTCGGGGTGGCGACCCGGACTATGGCTACACCTTC. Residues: CASSRGGDPDYGYTF.

The CDR3 sequence: CASSRTGARGDNEQFF. The CDR3 DNA reads TGCGCCAGCAGTCGAACCGGGGCCCGGGGGGACAATGAGCAGTTCTTC. The chain couples TRBV4-3 to TRBJ2-1; 7 nucleotides line up with TRBD2. The CDR3 consists of 16 residues. With V trimmed by 6 bases and J by 5 bases, 13 bases remained unmatched. Looked up from germline, CDR1 is LGHNA and CDR2 is YSLEER.

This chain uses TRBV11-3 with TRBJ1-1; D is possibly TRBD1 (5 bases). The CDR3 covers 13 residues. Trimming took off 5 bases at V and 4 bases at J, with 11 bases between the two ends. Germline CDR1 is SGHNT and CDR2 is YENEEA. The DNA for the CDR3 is TGTGCCAGCAGCGCCTCGGGGGGCACTGAAGCTTTCTTT. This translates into CASSASGGTEAFF.

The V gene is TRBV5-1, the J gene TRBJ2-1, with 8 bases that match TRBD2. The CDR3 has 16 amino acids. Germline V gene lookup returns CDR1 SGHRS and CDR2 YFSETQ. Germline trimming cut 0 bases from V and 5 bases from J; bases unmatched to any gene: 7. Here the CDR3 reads CASSLGSGSLHNEQFF. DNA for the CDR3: TGCGCCAGCAGCTTGGGGAGCGGGAGTCTGCACAATGAGCAGTTCTTC.

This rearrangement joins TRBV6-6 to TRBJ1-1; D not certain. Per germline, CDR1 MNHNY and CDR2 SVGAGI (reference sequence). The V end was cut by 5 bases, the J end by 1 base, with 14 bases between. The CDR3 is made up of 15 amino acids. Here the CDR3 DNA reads TGTGCCAGCAGTCCCGGGTGGGGATGGAACACTGAAGCTTTCTTT. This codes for CASSPGWGWNTEAFF.

The CDR3 sequence is CSVERISGNTIYF. DNA for the CDR3: TGCAGCGTTGAAAGGATCTCTGGAAACACCATATATTTT. The rearrangement joins TRBV29-1 to TRBJ1-3, with D unresolved. CDR1 is SQVTM, CDR2 ANQGSEA, per germline. Trimming removed 2 bases from V and 0 bases from J, with 5 bases in between. The CDR3 is 13 amino acids.

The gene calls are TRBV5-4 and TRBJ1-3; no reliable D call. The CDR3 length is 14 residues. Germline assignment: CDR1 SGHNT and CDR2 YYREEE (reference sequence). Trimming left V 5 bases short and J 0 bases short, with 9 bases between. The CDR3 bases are TGTGCCAGCAGTCCCTCGAGCTCTGGAAACACCATATATTTT. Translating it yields CASSPSSSGNTIYF. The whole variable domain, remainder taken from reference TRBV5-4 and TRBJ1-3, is ETGVTQSPTHLIKTRGQQVTLRCSSQSGHNTVSWYQQALGQGPQFIFQYYREEENGRGNFPPRFSGLQFPNYSSELNVNALELDDSALYLCASSPSSSGNTIYFGEGSWLTVV.

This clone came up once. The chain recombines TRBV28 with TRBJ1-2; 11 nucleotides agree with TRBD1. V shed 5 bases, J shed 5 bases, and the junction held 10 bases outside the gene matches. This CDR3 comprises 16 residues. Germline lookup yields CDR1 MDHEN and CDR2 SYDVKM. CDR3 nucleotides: TGTGCCAGCAGTCCATCCCCCGGGACAGGGGGTTATGGCTACACCTTC. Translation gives CASSPSPGTGGYGYTF.

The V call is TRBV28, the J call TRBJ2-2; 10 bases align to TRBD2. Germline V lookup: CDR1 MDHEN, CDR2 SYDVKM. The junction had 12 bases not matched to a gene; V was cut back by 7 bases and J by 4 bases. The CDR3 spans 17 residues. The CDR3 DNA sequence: TGTGCCAGCAAGGGACTAGCGAGCCTCGAGGTCACCGGGGAGCTGTTTTTT. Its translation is CASKGLASLEVTGELFF.

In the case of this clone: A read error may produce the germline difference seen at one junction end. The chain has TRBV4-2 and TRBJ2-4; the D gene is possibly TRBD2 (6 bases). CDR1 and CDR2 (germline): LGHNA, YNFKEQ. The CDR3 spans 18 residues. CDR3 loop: CASSRTPGAGGAQNIQYF. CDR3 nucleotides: TGTGCCAGCAGCCGGACCCCGGGAGCTGGCGGAGCCCAAAACATTCAGTACTTC.

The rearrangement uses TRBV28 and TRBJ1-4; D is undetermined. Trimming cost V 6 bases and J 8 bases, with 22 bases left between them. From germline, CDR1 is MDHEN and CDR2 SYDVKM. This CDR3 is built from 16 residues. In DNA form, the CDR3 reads TGTGCCAGCAGCAAACCAGGCGCCCAAGCTCGAGAAAAACTGTTTTTT. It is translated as CASSKPGAQAREKLFF.

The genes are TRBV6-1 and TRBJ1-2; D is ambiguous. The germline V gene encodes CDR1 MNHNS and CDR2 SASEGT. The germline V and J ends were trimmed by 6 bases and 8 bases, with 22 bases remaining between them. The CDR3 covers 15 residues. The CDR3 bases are TGTGCCAGCAGACCAACCGCGGGCACCTGGGGAGGCTACACCTTC. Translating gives CASRPTAGTWGGYTF.

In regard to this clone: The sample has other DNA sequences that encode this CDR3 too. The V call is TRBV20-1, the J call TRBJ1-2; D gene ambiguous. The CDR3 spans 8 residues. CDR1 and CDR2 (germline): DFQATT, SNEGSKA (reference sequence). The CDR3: CRAYGYTF. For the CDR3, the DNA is TGCAGGGCATATGGCTACACCTTC.

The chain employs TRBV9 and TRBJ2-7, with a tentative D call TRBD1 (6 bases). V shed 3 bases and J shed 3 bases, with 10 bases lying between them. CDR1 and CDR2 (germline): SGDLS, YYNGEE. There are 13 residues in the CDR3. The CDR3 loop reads CASSAGQIYEQYF. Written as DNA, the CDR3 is TGTGCCAGCAGCGCAGGACAGATCTACGAGCAGTACTTC. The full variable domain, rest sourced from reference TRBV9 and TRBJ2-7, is DSGVTQTPKHLITATGQRVTLRCSPRSGDLSVYWYQQSLDQGLQFLIQYYNGEERAKGNILERFSAQQFPDLHSELNLSSLELGDSALYFCASSAGQIYEQYFGPGTRLTVT.

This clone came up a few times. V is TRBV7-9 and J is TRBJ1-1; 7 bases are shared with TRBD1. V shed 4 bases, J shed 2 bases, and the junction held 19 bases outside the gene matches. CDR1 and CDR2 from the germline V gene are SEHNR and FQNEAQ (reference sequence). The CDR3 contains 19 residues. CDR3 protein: CASSSPSEGARTLNTEAFF. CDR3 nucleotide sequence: TGTGCCAGCAGCTCACCGAGTGAGGGGGCGCGGACCCTAAACACTGAAGCTTTCTTT.

CDR3 sequence (DNA): TGCGCCAGCAGCTTGGCCGGGGGGTTTGGGACCTACGAGCAGTACTTC. This encodes CASSLAGGFGTYEQYF. The genes are TRBV5-1 and TRBJ2-7, with 7 bases fitting TRBD2. Trimming took 0 bases from V and 2 from J; bases not matched to a gene: 8. The germline V gene has CDR1 SGHRS and CDR2 YFSETQ. The CDR3 runs 16 residues.

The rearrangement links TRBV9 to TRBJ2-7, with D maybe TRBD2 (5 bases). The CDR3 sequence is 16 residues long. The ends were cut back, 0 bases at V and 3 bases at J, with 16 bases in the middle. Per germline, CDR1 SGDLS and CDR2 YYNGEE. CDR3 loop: CASSVEPQAAGYEQYF. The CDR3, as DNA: TGTGCCAGCAGCGTAGAGCCGCAGGCGGCGGGCTACGAGCAGTACTTC.

CDR3 loop: CAWSQGAASGNTIYF. The DNA of the CDR3 is TGTGCCTGGAGTCAGGGGGCCGCCTCTGGAAACACCATATATTTT. This rearrangement joins TRBV30 to TRBJ1-3; 8 bases line up with TRBD1. Germline CDR1 reads GTSNPN; CDR2 reads SVGIG (reference sequence). There are 15 residues in the CDR3. With 2 bases clipped from V and 0 bases from J, the junction kept 3 bases outside the gene matches.

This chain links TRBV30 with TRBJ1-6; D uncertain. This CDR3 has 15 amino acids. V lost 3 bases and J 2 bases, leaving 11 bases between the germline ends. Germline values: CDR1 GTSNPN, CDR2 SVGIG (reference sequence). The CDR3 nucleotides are TGTGCCTGGAGCCAACAGTCAACCTATAATTCACCCCTCCACTTT. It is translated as CAWSQQSTYNSPLHF.

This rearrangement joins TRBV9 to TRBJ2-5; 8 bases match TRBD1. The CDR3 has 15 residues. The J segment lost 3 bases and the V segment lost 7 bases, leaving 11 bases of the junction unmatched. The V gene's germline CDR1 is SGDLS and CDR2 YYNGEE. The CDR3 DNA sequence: TGTGCCAGCGGGACAGGAAAACTTGGGGAAGAGACCCAGTACTTC. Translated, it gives CASGTGKLGEETQYF.

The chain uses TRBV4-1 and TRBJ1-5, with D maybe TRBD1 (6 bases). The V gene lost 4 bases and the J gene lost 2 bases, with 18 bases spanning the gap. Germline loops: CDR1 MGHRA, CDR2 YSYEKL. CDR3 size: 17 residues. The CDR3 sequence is CASSPTILRGGNQPQHF. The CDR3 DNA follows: TGCGCCAGCAGCCCTACAATTCTCAGGGGAGGCAATCAGCCCCAGCATTTT.

CDR3 in DNA: TGTGCCAGCAGCTTAGAGACAGGGTCCTCACCCCTCCACTTT. Residues: CASSLETGSSPLHF. The gene calls are TRBV7-9 and TRBJ1-6; 7 positions agree with TRBD1. This CDR3 contains 14 residues. CDR1 is SEHNR and CDR2 is FQNEAQ in the germline V gene (reference sequence). The junction had 4 bases not matched to a gene; V was cut back by 1 base and J by 10 bases.

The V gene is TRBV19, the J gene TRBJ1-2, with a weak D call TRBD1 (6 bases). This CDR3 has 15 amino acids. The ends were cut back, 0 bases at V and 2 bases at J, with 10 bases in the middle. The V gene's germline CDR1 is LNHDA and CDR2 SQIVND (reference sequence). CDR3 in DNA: TGTGCCAGTAGTATAGACGGGGGCGGAAACTATGGCTACACCTTC. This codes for CASSIDGGGNYGYTF.

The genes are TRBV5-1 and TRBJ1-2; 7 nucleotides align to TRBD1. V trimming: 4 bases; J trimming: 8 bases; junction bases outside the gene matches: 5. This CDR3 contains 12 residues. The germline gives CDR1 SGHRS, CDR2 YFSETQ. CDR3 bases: TGCGCCAGCAGCGGAACAGGGGACGGCTACACCTTC. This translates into CASSGTGDGYTF. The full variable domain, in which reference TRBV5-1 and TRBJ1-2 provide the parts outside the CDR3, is KAGVTQTPRYLIKTRGQQVTLSCSPISGHRSVSWYQQTPGQGLQFLFEYFSETQRNKGNFPGRFSGRQFSNSRSEMNVSTLELGDSALYLCASSGTGDGYTFGSGTRLTVV.

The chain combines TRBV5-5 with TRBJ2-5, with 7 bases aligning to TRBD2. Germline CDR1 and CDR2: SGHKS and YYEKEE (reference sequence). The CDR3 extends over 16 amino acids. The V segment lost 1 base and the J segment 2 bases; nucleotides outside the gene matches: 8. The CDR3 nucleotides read TGTGCCAGCAGCTTGAAAATTGGGGGAGGGCAAGAGACCCAGTACTTC. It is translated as CASSLKIGGGQETQYF. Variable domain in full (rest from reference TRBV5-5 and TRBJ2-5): DAGVTQSPTHLIKTRGQQVTLRCSPISGHKSVSWYQQVLGQGPQFIFQYYEKEERGRGNFPDRFSARQFPNYSSELNVNALLLGDSALYLCASSLKIGGGQETQYFGPGTRLLVL.

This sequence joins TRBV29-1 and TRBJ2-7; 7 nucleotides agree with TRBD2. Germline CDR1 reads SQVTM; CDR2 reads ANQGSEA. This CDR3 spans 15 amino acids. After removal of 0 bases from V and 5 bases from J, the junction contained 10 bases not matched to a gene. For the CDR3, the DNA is TGCAGCGTTGAAGACTCGACTAGCTCCGGAGACGAGCAGTACTTC. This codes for CSVEDSTSSGDEQYF.